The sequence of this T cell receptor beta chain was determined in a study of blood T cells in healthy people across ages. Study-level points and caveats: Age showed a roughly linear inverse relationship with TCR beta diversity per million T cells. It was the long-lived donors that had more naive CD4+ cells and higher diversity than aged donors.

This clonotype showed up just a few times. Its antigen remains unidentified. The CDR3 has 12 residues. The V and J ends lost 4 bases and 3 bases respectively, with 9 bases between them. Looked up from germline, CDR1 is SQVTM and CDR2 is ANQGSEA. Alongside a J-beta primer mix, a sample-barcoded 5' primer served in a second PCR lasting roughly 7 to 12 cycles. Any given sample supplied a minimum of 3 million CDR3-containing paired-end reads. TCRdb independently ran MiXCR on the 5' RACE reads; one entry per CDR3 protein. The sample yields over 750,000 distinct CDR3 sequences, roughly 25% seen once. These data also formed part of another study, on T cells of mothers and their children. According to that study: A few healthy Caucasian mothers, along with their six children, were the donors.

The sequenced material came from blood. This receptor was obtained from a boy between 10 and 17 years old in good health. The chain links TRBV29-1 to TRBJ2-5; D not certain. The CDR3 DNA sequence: TGCAGCGTTGGGCAGGCGGAAGAGACCCAGTACTTC. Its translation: CSVGQAEETQYF.